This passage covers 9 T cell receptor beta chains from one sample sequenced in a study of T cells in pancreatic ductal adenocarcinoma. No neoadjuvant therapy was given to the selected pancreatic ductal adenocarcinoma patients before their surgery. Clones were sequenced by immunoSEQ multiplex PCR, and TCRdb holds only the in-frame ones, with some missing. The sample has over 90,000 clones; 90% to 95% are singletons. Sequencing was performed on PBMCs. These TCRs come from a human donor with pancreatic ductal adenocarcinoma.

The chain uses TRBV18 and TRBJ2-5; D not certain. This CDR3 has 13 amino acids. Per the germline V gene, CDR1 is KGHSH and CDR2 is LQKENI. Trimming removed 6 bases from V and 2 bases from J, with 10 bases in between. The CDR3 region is CASSVGPQETQYF. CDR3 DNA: TGTGCCAGCTCGGTTGGGCCTCAAGAGACCCAGTACTTC.

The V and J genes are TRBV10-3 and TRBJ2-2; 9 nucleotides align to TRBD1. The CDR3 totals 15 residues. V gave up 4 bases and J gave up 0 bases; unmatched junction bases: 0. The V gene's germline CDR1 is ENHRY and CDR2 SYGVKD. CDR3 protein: CAISGQGANTGELFF. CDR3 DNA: TGTGCCATCAGTGGACAGGGGGCGAACACCGGGGAGCTGTTTTTT.

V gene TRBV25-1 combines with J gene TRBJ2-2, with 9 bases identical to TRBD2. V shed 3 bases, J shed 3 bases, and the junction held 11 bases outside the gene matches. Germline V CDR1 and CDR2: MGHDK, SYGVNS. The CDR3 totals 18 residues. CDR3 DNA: TGTGCCAGCAGTGAGAATTCGCGGGAGGGCCCCCACACCGGGGAGCTGTTTTTT. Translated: CASSENSREGPHTGELFF.

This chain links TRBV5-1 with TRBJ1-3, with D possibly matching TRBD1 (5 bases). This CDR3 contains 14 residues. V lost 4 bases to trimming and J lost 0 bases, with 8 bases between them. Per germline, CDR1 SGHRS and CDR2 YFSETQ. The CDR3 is CASSEQGSGNTIYF. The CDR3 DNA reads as TGCGCCAGCAGCGAGCAGGGCTCTGGAAACACCATATATTTT.

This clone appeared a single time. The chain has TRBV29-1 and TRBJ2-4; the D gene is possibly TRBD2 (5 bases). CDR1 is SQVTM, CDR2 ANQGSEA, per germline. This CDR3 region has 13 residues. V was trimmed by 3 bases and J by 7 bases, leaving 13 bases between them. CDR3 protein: CSVEITTGNIQYF. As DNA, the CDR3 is TGCAGCGTTGAGATCACCACGGGGAACATTCAGTACTTC. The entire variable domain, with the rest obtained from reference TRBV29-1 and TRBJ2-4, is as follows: SAVISQKPSRDICQRGTSLTIQCQVDSQVTMMFWYRQQPGQSLTLIATANQGSEATYESGFVIDKFPISRPNLTFSTLTVSNMSPEDSSIYLCSVEITTGNIQYFGAGTRLSVL.

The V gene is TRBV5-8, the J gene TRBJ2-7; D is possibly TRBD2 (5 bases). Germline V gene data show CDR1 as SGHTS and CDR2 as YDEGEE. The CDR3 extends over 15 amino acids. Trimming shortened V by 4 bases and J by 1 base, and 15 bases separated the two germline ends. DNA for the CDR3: TGTGCCAGCAGCCCGGGCCGGGGTTGGTCCTACGAGCAGTACTTC. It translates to CASSPGRGWSYEQYF.

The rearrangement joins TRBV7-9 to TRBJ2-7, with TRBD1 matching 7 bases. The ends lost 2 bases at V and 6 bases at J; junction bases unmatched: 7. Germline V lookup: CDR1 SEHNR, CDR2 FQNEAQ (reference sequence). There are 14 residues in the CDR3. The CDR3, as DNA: TGTGCCAGCAGCTTATTGGGACAGTCCCCCGAGCAGTACTTC. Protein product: CASSLLGQSPEQYF. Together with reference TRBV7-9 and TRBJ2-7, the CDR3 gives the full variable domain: DTGVSQNPRHKITKRGQNVTFRCDPISEHNRLYWYRQTLGQGPEFLTYFQNEAQLEKSRLLSDRFSAERPKGSFSTLEIQRTEQGDSAMYLCASSLLGQSPEQYFGPGTRLTVT.

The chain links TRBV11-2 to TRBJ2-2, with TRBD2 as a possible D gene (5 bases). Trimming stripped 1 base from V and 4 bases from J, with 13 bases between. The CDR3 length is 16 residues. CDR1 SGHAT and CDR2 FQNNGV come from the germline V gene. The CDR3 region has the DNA TGTGCCAGCAGCTTAGGTGGCCTAGCCCCCACCGGGGAGCTGTTTTTT. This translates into CASSLGGLAPTGELFF.

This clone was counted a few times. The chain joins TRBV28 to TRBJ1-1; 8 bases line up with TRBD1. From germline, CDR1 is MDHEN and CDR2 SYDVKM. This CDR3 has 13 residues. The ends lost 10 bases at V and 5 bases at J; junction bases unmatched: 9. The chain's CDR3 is CATSTGVRTEAFF. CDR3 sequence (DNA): TGTGCCACCTCGACAGGGGTAAGAACTGAAGCTTTCTTT.